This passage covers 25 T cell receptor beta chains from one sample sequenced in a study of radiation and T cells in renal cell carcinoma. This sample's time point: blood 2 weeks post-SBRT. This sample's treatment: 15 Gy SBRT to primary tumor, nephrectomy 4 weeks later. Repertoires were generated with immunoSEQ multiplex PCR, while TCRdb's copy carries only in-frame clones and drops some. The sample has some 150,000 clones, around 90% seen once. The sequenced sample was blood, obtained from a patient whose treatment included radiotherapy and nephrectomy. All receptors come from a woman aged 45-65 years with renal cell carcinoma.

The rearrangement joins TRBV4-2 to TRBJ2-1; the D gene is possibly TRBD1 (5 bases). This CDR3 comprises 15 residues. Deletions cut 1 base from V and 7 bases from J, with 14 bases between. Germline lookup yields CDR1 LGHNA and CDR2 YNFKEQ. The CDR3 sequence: CASSQVTDRSNEQFF. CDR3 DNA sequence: TGTGCCAGCAGCCAAGTGACAGACCGGTCGAATGAGCAGTTCTTC.

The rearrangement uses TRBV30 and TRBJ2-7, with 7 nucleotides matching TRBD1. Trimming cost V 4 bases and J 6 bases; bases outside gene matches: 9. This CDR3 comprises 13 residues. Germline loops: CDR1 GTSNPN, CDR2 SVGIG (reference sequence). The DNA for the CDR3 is TGTGCCTGGAATGAGAACAGGGGTGGCGAGCAGTACTTC. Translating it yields CAWNENRGGEQYF.

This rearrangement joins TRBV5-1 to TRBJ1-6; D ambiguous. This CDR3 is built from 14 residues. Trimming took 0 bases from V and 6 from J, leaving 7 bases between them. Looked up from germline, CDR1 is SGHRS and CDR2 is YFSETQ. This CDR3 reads CASSLALGNSPLHF. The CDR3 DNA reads TGCGCCAGCAGCTTGGCCCTGGGTAATTCACCCCTCCACTTT.

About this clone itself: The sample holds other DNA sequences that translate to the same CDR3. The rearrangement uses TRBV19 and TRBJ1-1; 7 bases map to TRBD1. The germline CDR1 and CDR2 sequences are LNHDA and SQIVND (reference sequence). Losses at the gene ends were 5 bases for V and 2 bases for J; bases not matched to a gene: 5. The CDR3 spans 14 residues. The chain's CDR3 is CASSETGDNTEAFF. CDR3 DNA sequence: TGTGCCAGTAGTGAAACAGGGGATAACACTGAAGCTTTCTTT.

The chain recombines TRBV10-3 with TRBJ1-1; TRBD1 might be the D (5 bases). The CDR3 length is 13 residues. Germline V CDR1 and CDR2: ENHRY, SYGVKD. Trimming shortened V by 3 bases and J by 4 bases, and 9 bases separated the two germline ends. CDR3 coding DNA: TGTGCCATCAGTGATATGGGGGGCACTGAAGCTTTCTTT. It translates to CAISDMGGTEAFF.

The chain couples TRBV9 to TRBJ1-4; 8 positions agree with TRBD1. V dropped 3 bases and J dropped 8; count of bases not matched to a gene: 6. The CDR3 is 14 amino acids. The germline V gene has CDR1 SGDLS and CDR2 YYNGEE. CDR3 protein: CASSARTGNEKLFF. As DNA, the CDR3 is TGTGCCAGCAGCGCACGGACAGGGAACGAAAAACTGTTTTTT.

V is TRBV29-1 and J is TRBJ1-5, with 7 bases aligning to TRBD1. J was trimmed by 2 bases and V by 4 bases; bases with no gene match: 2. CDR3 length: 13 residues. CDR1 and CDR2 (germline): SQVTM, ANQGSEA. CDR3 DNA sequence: TGCAGCGTTGGGAGGGGGCGCAATCAGCCCCAGCATTTT. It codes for CSVGRGRNQPQHF.

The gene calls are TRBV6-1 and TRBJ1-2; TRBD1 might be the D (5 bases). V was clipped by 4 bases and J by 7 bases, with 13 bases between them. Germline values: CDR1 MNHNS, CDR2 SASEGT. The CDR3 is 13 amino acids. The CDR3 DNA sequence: TGTGCCAGCAGTGTGCCGGGGGTGGTTGGCTACACCTTC. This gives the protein CASSVPGVVGYTF.

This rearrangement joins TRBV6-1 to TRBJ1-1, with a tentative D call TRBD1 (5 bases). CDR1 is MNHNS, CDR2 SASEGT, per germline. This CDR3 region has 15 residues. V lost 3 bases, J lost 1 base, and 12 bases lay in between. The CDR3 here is CASSDWAGGNTEAFF. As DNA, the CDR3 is TGTGCCAGCAGTGATTGGGCGGGGGGGAACACTGAAGCTTTCTTT.

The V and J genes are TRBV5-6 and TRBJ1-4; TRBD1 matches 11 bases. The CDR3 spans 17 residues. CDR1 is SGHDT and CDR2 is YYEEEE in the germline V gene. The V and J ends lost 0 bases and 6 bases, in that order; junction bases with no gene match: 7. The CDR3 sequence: CASSLGRTGGSDEKLFF. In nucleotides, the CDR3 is TGTGCCAGCAGCTTGGGGCGGACAGGGGGCAGCGATGAAAAACTGTTTTTT. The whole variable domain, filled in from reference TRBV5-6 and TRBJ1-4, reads DAGVTQSPTHLIKTRGQQVTLRCSPKSGHDTVSWYQQALGQGPQFIFQYYEEEERQRGNFPDRFSGHQFPNYSSELNVNALLLGDSALYLCASSLGRTGGSDEKLFFGSGTQLSVL.

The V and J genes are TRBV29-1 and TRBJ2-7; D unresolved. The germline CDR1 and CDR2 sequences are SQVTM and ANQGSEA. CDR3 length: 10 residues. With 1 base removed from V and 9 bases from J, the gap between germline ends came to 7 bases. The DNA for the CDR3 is TGCAGCGTTGAAGTGGAGCGGCAGTACTTC. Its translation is CSVEVERQYF.

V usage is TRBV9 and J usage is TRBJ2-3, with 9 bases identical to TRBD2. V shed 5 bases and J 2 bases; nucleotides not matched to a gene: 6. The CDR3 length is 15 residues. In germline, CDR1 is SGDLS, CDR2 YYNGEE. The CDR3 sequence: CASSNSGGNTDTQYF. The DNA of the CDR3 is TGTGCCAGCAGTAATAGCGGGGGAAACACAGATACGCAGTATTTT.

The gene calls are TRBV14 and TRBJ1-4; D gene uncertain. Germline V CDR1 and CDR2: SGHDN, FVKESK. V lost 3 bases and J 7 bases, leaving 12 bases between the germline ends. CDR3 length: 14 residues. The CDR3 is CASSHPASGEKLFF. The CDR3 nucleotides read TGTGCCAGCAGCCATCCGGCCAGCGGTGAAAAACTGTTTTTT.

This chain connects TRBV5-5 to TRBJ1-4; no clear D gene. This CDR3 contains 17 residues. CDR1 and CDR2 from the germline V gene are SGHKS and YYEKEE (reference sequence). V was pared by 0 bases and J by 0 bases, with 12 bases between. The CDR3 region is CASSLVVLSATNEKLFF. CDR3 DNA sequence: TGTGCCAGCAGCTTGGTTGTTTTAAGTGCAACTAATGAAAAACTGTTTTTT.

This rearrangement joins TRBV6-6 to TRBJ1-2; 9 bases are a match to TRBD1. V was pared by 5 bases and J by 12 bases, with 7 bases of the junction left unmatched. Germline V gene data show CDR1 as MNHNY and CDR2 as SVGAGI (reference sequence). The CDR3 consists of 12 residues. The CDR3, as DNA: TGTGCCAGCAGTGATAGGACAGGGGACGACACCTTC. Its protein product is CASSDRTGDDTF.

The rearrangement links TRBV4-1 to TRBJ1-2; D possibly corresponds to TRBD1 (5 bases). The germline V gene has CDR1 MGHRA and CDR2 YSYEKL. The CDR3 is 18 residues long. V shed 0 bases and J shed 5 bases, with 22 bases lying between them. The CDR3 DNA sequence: TGCGCCAGCAGCCAAGATCAGGGAGGGAGAACCTTAGGGTATGGCTACACCTTC. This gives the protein CASSQDQGGRTLGYGYTF.

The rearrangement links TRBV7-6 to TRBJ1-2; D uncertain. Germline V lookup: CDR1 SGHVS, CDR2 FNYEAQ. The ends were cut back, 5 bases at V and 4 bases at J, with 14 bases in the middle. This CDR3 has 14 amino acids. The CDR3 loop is CASSPRAQSYGYTF. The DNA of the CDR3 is TGTGCCAGCAGCCCGCGTGCCCAGAGCTATGGCTACACCTTC.

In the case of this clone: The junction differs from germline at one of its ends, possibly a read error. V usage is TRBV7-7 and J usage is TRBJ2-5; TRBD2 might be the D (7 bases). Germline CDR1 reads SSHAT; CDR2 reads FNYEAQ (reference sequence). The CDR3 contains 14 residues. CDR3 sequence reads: CASSSLGRGWPQYF. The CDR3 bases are TGTGCTAGCAGCTCCCTGGGGAGGGGGTGGCCCCAGTACTTC.

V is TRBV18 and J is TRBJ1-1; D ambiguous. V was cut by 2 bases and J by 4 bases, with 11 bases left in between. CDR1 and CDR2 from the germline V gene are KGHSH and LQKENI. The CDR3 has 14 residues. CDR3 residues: CASSPGQRATEAFF. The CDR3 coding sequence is TGTGCCAGCTCACCAGGCCAAAGGGCCACTGAAGCTTTCTTT.

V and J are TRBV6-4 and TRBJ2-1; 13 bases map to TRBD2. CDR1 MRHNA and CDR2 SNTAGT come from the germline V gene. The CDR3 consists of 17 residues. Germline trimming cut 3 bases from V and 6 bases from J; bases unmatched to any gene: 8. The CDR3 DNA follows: TGTGCCAGCAGTGATCAACCGGGACTAGCGGGGAGCAATGAGCAGTTCTTC. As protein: CASSDQPGLAGSNEQFF.

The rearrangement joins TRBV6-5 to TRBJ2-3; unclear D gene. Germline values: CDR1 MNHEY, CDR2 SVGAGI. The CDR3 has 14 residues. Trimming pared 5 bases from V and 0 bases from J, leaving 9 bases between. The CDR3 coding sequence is TGTGCCAGCAGTCCCCGGCCCAGCACAGATACGCAGTATTTT. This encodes CASSPRPSTDTQYF.

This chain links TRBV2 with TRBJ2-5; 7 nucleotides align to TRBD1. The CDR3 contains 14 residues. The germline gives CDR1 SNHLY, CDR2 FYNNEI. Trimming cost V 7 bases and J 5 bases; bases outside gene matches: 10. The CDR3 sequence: CASTQTGMGETQYF. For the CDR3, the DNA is TGTGCCAGCACTCAGACAGGGATGGGCGAGACCCAGTACTTC.

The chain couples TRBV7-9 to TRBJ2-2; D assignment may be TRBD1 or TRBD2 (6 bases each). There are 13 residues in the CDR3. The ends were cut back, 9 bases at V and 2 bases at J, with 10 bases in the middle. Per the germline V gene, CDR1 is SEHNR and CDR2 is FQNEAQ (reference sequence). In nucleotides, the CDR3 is TGTGCCAGAGGGGGACTCAACACCGGGGAGCTGTTTTTT. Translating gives CARGGLNTGELFF.

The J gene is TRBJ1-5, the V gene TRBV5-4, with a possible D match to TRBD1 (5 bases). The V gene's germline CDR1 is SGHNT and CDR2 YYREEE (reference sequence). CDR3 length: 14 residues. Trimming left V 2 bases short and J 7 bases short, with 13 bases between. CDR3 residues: CASSLERGDQPQHF. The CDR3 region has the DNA TGTGCCAGCAGCTTAGAGAGGGGAGACCAGCCCCAGCATTTT.

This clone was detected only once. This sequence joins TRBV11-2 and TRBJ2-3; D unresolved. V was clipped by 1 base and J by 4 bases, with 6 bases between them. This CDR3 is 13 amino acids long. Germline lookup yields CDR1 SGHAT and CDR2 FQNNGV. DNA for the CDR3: TGTGCCAGCAGCTTAGGTGGCCCAGATACGCAGTATTTT. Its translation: CASSLGGPDTQYF. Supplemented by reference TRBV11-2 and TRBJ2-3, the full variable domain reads EAGVAQSPRYKIIEKRQSVAFWCNPISGHATLYWYQQILGQGPKLLIQFQNNGVVDDSQLPKDRFSAERLKGVDSTLKIQPAKLEDSAVYLCASSLGGPDTQYFGPGTRLTVL.